Shown below are 29 T cell receptor beta chains from a single sample sequenced in a study of cytomegalovirus exposure and HLA in healthy donors. Primers included in the PCR were 60 Vbeta and 13 Jbeta primers. The repertoire was sequenced with immunoSEQ multiplex PCR; TCRdb's copy has only in-frame clones and lacks some. The data show roughly 76,000 clones, 79% seen once. Sequenced material: PBMCs. The receptors were gathered from a man younger than 45 in good health and CMV-seronegative.

The V call is TRBV19, the J call TRBJ1-1, with D possibly TRBD1 on 6 matching bases. The V gene's germline CDR1 is LNHDA and CDR2 SQIVND (reference sequence). This CDR3 has 17 residues. Deletions cut 2 bases from V and 3 bases from J, with 19 bases between. CDR3 bases: TGTGCCAGTAGTATAAGCGGGGGACACGGCCCTGACACTGAAGCTTTCTTT. Translating it yields CASSISGGHGPDTEAFF.

The CDR3 loop is CASSLGGQRVPLHF. The CDR3 region has the DNA TGTGCCAGCAGCTTGGGAGGACAACGAGTACCCCTCCACTTT. This chain uses TRBV5-4 with TRBJ1-6; D is perhaps TRBD1 (5 bases). V gave up 0 bases and J gave up 12 bases, with 13 bases separating them. This CDR3 comprises 14 residues. Germline-derived CDR1 and CDR2 are SGHNT and YYREEE (reference sequence).

This chain links TRBV6-1 with TRBJ1-6; 10 bases align to TRBD1. The CDR3 contains 15 residues. Per germline, CDR1 MNHNS and CDR2 SASEGT. The trim removed 7 bases at V and 7 bases at J, leaving 7 bases unmatched. CDR3 protein: CASTPGGQGNSPLHF. The DNA for the CDR3 is TGTGCCAGCACCCCTGGGGGACAGGGGAATTCACCCCTCCACTTT.

The J gene is TRBJ2-1, the V gene TRBV6-1; TRBD1 aligns across 7 bases. Per germline, CDR1 MNHNS and CDR2 SASEGT. V lost 5 bases and J lost 5; bases outside the gene matches: 3. The CDR3 extends over 13 amino acids. In nucleotides, the CDR3 is TGTGCCAGCAGTCCGACAGGGAACAATGAGCAGTTCTTC. Protein: CASSPTGNNEQFF.

This CDR3 is CASSRDNTQYF. In DNA form, the CDR3 reads TGTGCCAGCAGCCGAGATAATACGCAGTATTTT. V is TRBV9 and J is TRBJ2-3, with D unclear. This CDR3 comprises 11 residues. Germline V gene data show CDR1 as SGDLS and CDR2 as YYNGEE. The V end was cut by 4 bases, the J end by 7 bases, with 7 bases between.

The V call is TRBV5-1, the J call TRBJ2-3; no firm D call. Germline CDR1 reads SGHRS; CDR2 reads YFSETQ. This CDR3 is 12 amino acids long. V lost 0 bases and J lost 3, with 2 bases in between. The CDR3 reads CASSLATDTQYF. For the CDR3, the DNA is TGCGCCAGCAGCTTGGCGACAGATACGCAGTATTTT.

The chain carries TRBV25-1 and TRBJ2-1; TRBD2 agrees at 7 bases. With V trimmed by 8 bases and J by 8 bases, 3 bases remained unmatched. This CDR3 is built from 11 residues. In germline, CDR1 is MGHDK, CDR2 SYGVNS. CDR3 in DNA: TGTGCCAGCTCGACTAGCCATGAGCAGTTCTTC. Its translation is CASSTSHEQFF. The full variable domain, in which reference TRBV25-1 and TRBJ2-1 provide the parts outside the CDR3, is EADIYQTPRYLVIGTGKKITLECSQTMGHDKMYWYQQDPGMELHLIHYSYGVNSTEKGDLSSESTVSRIRTEHFPLTLESARPSHTSQYLCASSTSHEQFFGPGTRLTVL.

The rearrangement uses TRBV18 and TRBJ2-7; 7 bases are shared with TRBD2. Trimming cost V 3 bases and J 6 bases; bases outside gene matches: 5. CDR3 size: 13 residues. Per the germline V gene, CDR1 is KGHSH and CDR2 is LQKENI. CDR3 in amino acids: CASSPGGAREQYF. As DNA, the CDR3 is TGTGCCAGCTCACCGGGAGGGGCCCGCGAGCAGTACTTC.

The rearrangement joins TRBV18 to TRBJ2-1; TRBD2 aligns across 11 bases. CDR1 is KGHSH, CDR2 LQKENI, per germline. Trimming cost V 5 bases and J 6 bases; bases outside gene matches: 6. This CDR3 has 15 residues. CDR3 nucleotide sequence: TGTGCCAGCTCAGGGACTAGCGGAAGGGGCAATGAGCAGTTCTTC. Protein product: CASSGTSGRGNEQFF. Based on the CDR3 plus reference TRBV18 and TRBJ2-1, the full variable domain is NAGVMQNPRHLVRRRGQEARLRCSPMKGHSHVYWYRQLPEEGLKFMVYLQKENIIDESGMPKERFSAEFPKEGPSILRIQQVVRGDSAAYFCASSGTSGRGNEQFFGPGTRLTVL.

In DNA form, the CDR3 reads TGCGCCAGCAGCTTGTCCCGGGAGGCCAGTCGTGGCTACACCTTC. It codes for CASSLSREASRGYTF. The chain links TRBV5-1 to TRBJ1-2; no definite D call. Germline lookup yields CDR1 SGHRS and CDR2 YFSETQ. This CDR3 region has 15 residues. V lost 1 base and J 7 bases, leaving 17 bases between the germline ends.

The V call is TRBV4-3, the J call TRBJ2-3, with TRBD2 matching 7 bases. From germline, CDR1 is LGHNA and CDR2 YSLEER. The CDR3 spans 14 residues. Trimming took 2 bases from V and 11 from J; bases not matched to a gene: 10. The CDR3 region is CASSQTRGGYLQYF. The CDR3, as DNA: TGCGCCAGCAGCCAAACTAGGGGAGGGTACCTGCAGTATTTT.

The gene calls are TRBV9 and TRBJ2-5; 10 bases line up with TRBD2. The CDR3 length is 14 residues. The V segment lost 1 base and the J segment 5 bases; nucleotides outside the gene matches: 2. Per the germline V gene, CDR1 is SGDLS and CDR2 is YYNGEE. The CDR3 spells CASSVPSGGETQYF. CDR3 DNA: TGTGCCAGCAGCGTACCTAGCGGGGGCGAGACCCAGTACTTC.

The chain is built from TRBV19 and TRBJ1-3; 9 bases line up with TRBD1. Germline V lookup: CDR1 LNHDA, CDR2 SQIVND (reference sequence). The length of the CDR3 is 18 residues. Trimming removed 1 base from V and 2 bases from J; junction bases left unmatched: 9. The CDR3 DNA reads TGTGCCAGTAGTATAGTGGTCGGCCGGACAGGGGCTGGAAACACCATATATTTT. Protein: CASSIVVGRTGAGNTIYF.

The chain couples TRBV6-5 to TRBJ1-1, with D perhaps matching TRBD1 (5 bases). This CDR3 contains 13 residues. Germline CDR1 MNHEY, CDR2 SVGAGI. The ends were cut back, 4 bases at V and 3 bases at J, with 9 bases in the middle. The CDR3 DNA follows: TGTGCCAGCAGTTCCGGGGGGGACACTGAAGCTTTCTTT. Encoded protein: CASSSGGDTEAFF.

The chain joins TRBV18 to TRBJ2-5, with 11 nucleotides matching TRBD2. Germline V gene data show CDR1 as KGHSH and CDR2 as LQKENI. This CDR3 has 15 residues. J was trimmed by 1 base and V by 3 bases; bases with no gene match: 1. The CDR3 DNA reads as TGTGCCAGCTCACCGACTAGCGGGGTCCAAGAGACCCAGTACTTC. Amino acids: CASSPTSGVQETQYF.

The CDR3 coding sequence is TGTGCCAGCAGCTTAGTTGGGGGCGGCCTGACGGAACTGTTTTTT. Its protein product is CASSLVGGGLTELFF. This sequence joins TRBV11-2 and TRBJ1-4; D is perhaps TRBD1 (6 bases). The CDR3 consists of 15 residues. The germline CDR1 and CDR2 sequences are SGHAT and FQNNGV. Trimming stripped 1 base from V and 12 bases from J, with 18 bases between.

This chain joins TRBV6-5 and TRBJ1-6; 7 nucleotides agree with TRBD1. This CDR3 spans 11 amino acids. The trim removed 6 bases at V and 14 bases at J, leaving 4 bases unmatched. Germline V lookup: CDR1 MNHEY, CDR2 SVGAGI. Here the CDR3 reads CASSMDRTLHF. CDR3 bases: TGTGCCAGCAGCATGGACAGGACCCTCCACTTT.

The chain links TRBV7-9 to TRBJ2-2; a possible D gene is TRBD2 (5 bases). V lost 1 base and J 5 bases, leaving 8 bases between the germline ends. This CDR3 spans 14 amino acids. Germline assignment: CDR1 SEHNR and CDR2 FQNEAQ (reference sequence). The CDR3 protein is CASSLGTGTGELFF. In DNA, the CDR3 is TGTGCCAGCAGCTTAGGGACTGGTACCGGGGAGCTGTTTTTT.

The chain is built from TRBV9 and TRBJ2-1; D might be TRBD2 (5 bases). Germline CDR1 reads SGDLS; CDR2 reads YYNGEE. V lost 3 bases and J lost 10, with 14 bases in between. The CDR3 contains 13 residues. CDR3 sequence (DNA): TGTGCCAGCAGCGCAACCCTACTAGGGGAGCAGTTCTTC. Its translation: CASSATLLGEQFF.

J is TRBJ2-5 and V is TRBV6-5; D is perhaps TRBD1 (6 bases). Germline loops: CDR1 MNHEY, CDR2 SVGAGI. The CDR3 runs 12 residues. Between the trimmed V and J ends, which lost 2 bases and 5 bases, there was a span of 6 bases. The DNA for the CDR3 is TGTGCCAGCAGTTACAGGGGGGAGACCCAGTACTTC. This codes for CASSYRGETQYF.

This chain connects TRBV29-1 to TRBJ1-2; TRBD1 aligns across 7 bases. The V and J ends lost 1 base and 6 bases, in that order; junction bases with no gene match: 8. Germline V lookup: CDR1 SQVTM, CDR2 ANQGSEA. The CDR3 runs to 14 residues. This chain's CDR3 is CSVEGKGARDGYTF. In DNA form, the CDR3 reads TGCAGCGTTGAAGGGAAGGGGGCAAGGGATGGCTACACCTTC.

The genes are TRBV7-2 and TRBJ2-5; TRBD2 matches 9 bases. The CDR3 has 15 residues. In germline, CDR1 is SGHTA, CDR2 FQGNSA. V lost 6 bases to trimming and J lost 4 bases; unmatched junction nucleotides: 9. In DNA form, the CDR3 reads TGTGCCAGCAGTCTTCTAGCGGGGATGGGAGAGACCCAGTACTTC. Translated: CASSLLAGMGETQYF.

This chain joins TRBV6-6 and TRBJ1-5; 8 nucleotides align to TRBD1. The CDR3 runs 16 residues. From germline, CDR1 is MNHNY and CDR2 SVGAGI (reference sequence). J gave up 5 bases and V 4 bases, and 10 bases lay outside the gene matches. The CDR3 is CASSSFRQGNDQPQHF. The DNA for the CDR3 is TGTGCCAGCAGTTCCTTTCGACAGGGGAACGATCAGCCCCAGCATTTT.

The rearrangement joins TRBV29-1 to TRBJ1-1; unclear D gene. V shed 3 bases and J shed 1 base, with 6 bases lying between them. CDR1 is SQVTM and CDR2 is ANQGSEA in the germline V gene. The CDR3 length is 12 residues. The CDR3 protein is CSVEAANTEAFF. As DNA, the CDR3 is TGCAGCGTTGAGGCGGCGAACACTGAAGCTTTCTTT.

The chain carries TRBV19 and TRBJ2-2; D might be TRBD2 (6 bases). CDR3 length: 15 amino acids. V lost 3 bases and J 7 bases, leaving 15 bases between the germline ends. Per germline, CDR1 LNHDA and CDR2 SQIVND (reference sequence). For the CDR3, the DNA is TGTGCCAGTAGTATGAAGAGGGCGGGATACGGGGAGCTGTTTTTT. It specifies CASSMKRAGYGELFF.

This chain's CDR3 is CASSVGGYTEAFF. CDR3 nucleotide sequence: TGTGCCAGCAGCGTGGGGGGGTACACTGAAGCTTTCTTT. The genes are TRBV27 and TRBJ1-1, with D tentatively TRBD1 (5 bases). Trimming removed 6 bases at V and 3 bases at J, with 11 bases between. Germline CDR1 MNHEY, CDR2 SMNVEV (reference sequence). This CDR3 has 13 amino acids.

V gene TRBV6-1 combines with J gene TRBJ1-1; D unresolved. The germline gives CDR1 MNHNS, CDR2 SASEGT. V was pared by 7 bases and J by 0 bases, with 9 bases between. The CDR3 has 13 residues. CDR3 DNA: TGTGCCAGCACTCTCTCCCTGAACACTGAAGCTTTCTTT. Protein: CASTLSLNTEAFF.

This chain uses TRBV27 with TRBJ2-1, with 10 bases lining up with TRBD2. Trimming cost V 6 bases and J 8 bases; bases outside gene matches: 10. This CDR3 contains 15 residues. Germline V CDR1 and CDR2: MNHEY, SMNVEV (reference sequence). CDR3 in DNA: TGTGCCAGCAGGGAACTAGCGGGAAGGGGGGATGAGCAGTTCTTC. Amino acids: CASRELAGRGDEQFF.

This chain uses TRBV6-1 with TRBJ2-7, with TRBD2 identical over 7 bases. Unmatched junction bases numbered 4, after V lost 5 bases and J lost 0 bases. The CDR3 covers 14 residues. Germline V gene data show CDR1 as MNHNS and CDR2 as SASEGT. The CDR3 sequence is CASSYQRDSYEQYF. The CDR3 DNA sequence: TGTGCCAGCAGTTATCAGCGGGACTCCTACGAGCAGTACTTC.